One TCR beta chain is described in this entry. One end of the junction varies from germline; a read error may be responsible. The data were obtained in a study of blood T cell repertoires in COVID-19. Per germline, CDR1 MNHEY and CDR2 SMNVEV (reference sequence). The CDR3 is 16 amino acids. TCRdb's table, derived via immunoSEQ multiplex PCR, lists solely in-frame clones and lacks some. The sample holds 87,000 or so clones; about 90% are singletons and the top ten take roughly 6.3%. This clonotype was obtained from a man between 18 and 29 years old with COVID-19, enrolled during active disease. The chain combines TRBV27 with TRBJ1-4; 8 bases are shared with TRBD1. Sequencing was performed on peripheral blood. CDR3 coding DNA: TGTGCCAGCAGTTTAGTTGTGGGACAGGCTAATGAAAAGCTGTTTTTT. This translates into CASSLVVGQANEKLFF.